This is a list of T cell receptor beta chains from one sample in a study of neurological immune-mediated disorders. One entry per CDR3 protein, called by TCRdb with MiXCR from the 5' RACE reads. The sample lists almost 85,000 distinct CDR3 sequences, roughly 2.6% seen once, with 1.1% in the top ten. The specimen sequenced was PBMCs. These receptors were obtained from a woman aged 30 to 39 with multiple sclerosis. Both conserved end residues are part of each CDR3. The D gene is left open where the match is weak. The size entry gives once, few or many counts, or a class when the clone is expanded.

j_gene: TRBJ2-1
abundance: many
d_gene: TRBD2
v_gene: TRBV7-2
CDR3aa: CASSPSGRAPYNEQFF
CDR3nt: TGTGCCAGCAGCCCCTCCGGGAGGGCCCCCTACAATGAGCAGTTCTTC

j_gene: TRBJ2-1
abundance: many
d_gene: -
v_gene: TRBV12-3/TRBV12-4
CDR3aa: CASSPGLQWSNEQFF
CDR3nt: TGTGCCAGCAGTCCCGGGTTACAATGGTCCAATGAGCAGTTCTTC

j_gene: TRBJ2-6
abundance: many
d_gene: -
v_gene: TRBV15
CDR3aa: CATSNRGRDSGANVLTF
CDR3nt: TGTGCCACCAGCAATAGAGGCAGGGACTCTGGGGCCAACGTCCTGACTTTC

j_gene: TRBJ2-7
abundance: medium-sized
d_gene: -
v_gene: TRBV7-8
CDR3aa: CASSLPPYEQYF
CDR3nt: TGTGCCAGCAGCTTACCTCCCTACGAGCAGTACTTC

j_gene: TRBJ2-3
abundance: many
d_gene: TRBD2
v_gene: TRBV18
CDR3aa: CASSPWTSGTTTDTQYF
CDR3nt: TGTGCCAGCTCACCTTGGACTAGCGGAACAACCACAGATACGCAGTATTTT

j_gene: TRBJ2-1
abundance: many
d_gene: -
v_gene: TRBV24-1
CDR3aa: CATSDWLGSHNEQFF
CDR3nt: TGTGCCACCAGTGATTGGCTCGGGAGCCACAATGAGCAGTTCTTC

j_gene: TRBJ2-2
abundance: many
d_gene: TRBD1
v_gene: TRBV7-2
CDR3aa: CASSQRGTGHTGELFF
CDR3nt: TGTGCCAGCAGCCAAAGGGGGACAGGCCACACCGGGGAGCTGTTTTTT

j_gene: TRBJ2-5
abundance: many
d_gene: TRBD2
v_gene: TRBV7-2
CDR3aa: CASSSLSGRARETQYF
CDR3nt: TGTGCCAGCAGCTCCCTTAGCGGGAGGGCCCGGGAGACCCAGTACTTC

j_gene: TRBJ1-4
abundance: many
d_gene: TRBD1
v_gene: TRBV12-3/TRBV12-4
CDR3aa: CASRPRTGRDNEKLFF
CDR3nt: TGTGCCAGCAGACCCCGGACAGGGAGGGATAATGAAAAACTGTTTTTT

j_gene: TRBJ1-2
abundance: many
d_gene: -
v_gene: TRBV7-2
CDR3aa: CASSPEPGQDGYTF
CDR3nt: TGTGCCAGCAGCCCAGAGCCGGGGCAAGATGGCTACACCTTC

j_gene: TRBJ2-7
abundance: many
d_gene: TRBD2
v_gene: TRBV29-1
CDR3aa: CSVGREGVQYF
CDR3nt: TGCAGCGTTGGAAGGGAGGGAGTCCAGTACTTC

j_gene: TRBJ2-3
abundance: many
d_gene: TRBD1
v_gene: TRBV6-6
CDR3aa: CASKTGDRTDTQYF
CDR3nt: TGTGCCAGCAAAACAGGGGATAGGACAGATACGCAGTATTTT

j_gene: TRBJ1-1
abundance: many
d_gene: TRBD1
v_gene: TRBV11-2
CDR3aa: CASSPGTGASRTEAFF
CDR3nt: TGTGCCAGCAGCCCCGGGACAGGGGCCTCCCGCACTGAAGCTTTCTTT

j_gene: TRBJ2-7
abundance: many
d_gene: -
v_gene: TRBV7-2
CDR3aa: CASSPPGGEQYF
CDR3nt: TGTGCCAGCAGCCCCCCGGGCGGCGAGCAGTACTTC

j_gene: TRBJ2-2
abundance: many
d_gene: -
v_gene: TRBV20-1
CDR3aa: CSARDRLLLTGELFF
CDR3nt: TGCAGTGCTAGAGATCGACTGCTCCTCACCGGGGAGCTGTTTTTT

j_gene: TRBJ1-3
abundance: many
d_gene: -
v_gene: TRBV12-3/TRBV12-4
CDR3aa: CASSPSRRTGGNTIYF
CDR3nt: TGTGCCAGCAGCCCTTCGAGGCGTACGGGAGGAAACACCATATATTTT

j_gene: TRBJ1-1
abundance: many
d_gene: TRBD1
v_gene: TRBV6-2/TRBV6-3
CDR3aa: CASSYSRGRWSHTEAFF
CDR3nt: TGTGCCAGCAGTTACTCCAGGGGGAGGTGGTCCCACACTGAAGCTTTCTTT

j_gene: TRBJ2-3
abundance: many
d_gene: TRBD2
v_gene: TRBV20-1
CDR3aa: CSASRPVAGVGDTQYF
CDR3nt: TGCAGTGCTAGTCGTCCGGTAGCGGGAGTGGGAGATACGCAGTATTTT

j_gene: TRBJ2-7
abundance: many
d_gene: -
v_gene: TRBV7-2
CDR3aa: CASSLPPGHYEQYF
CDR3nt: TGTGCCAGCAGCTTACCACCCGGGCACTACGAGCAGTACTTC

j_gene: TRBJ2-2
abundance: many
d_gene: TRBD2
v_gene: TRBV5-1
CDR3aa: CASSLTSGSGELFF
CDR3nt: TGCGCCAGCAGCTTGACTAGCGGAAGCGGGGAGCTGTTTTTT

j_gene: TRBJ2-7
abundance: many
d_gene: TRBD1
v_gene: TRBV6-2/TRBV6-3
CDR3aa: CASSYSPGQGWDEQYF
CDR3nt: TGTGCCAGCAGTTATTCCCCCGGACAGGGGTGGGACGAGCAGTACTTC

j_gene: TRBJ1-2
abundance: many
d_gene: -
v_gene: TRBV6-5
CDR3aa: CASSYSRRHYGYTF
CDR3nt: TGTGCCAGCAGTTACTCGAGACGGCACTATGGCTACACCTTC

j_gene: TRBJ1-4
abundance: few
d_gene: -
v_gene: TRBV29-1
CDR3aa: CSVGGGPDEKLFF
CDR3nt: TGCAGCGTGGGTGGGGGGCCAGATGAAAAACTGTTTTTT

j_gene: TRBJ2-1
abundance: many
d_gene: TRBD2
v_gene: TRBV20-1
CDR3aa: CSARTAGVDWNEQFF
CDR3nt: TGCAGTGCTCGTACCGCGGGGGTTGATTGGAATGAGCAGTTCTTC

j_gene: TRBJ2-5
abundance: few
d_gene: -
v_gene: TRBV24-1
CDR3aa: CATSEPAPRETQYF
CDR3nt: TGTGCCACCAGTGAGCCCGCCCCTCGAGAGACCCAGTACTTC